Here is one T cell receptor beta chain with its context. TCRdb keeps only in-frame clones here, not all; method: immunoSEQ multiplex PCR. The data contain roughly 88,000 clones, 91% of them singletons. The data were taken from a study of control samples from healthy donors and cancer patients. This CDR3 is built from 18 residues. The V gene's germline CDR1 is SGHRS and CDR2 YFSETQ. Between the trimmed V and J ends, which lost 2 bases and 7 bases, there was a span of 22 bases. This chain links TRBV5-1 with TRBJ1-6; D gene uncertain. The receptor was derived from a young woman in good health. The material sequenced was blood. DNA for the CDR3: TGCGCCAGCAGCTTAACTTCGGTTGGTTCAGGTGCCAATTCACCCCTCCACTTT. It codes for CASSLTSVGSGANSPLHF. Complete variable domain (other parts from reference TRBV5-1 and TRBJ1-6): KAGVTQTPRYLIKTRGQQVTLSCSPISGHRSVSWYQQTPGQGLQFLFEYFSETQRNKGNFPGRFSGRQFSNSRSEMNVSTLELGDSALYLCASSLTSVGSGANSPLHFGNGTRLTVT.